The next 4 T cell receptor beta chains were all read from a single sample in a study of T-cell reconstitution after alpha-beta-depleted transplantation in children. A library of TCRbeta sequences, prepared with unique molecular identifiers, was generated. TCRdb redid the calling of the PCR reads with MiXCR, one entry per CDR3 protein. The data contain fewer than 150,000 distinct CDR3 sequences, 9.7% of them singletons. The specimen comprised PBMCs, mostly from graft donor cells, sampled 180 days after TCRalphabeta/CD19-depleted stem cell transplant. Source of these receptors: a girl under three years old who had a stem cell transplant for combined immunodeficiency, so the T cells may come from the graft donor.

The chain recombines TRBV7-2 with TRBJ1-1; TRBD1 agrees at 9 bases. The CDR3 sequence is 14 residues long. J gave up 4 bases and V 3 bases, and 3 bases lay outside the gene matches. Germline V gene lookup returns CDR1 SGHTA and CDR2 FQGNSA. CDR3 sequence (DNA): TGTGCCAGCAGCTTCTCGGACAGGGGCACTGAAGCTTTCTTT. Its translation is CASSFSDRGTEAFF.

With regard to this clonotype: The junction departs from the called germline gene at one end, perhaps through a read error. The DNA for the CDR3 is TGTGCCTGCAGCCAAGGTGTATCCAGGGGGGGGACCCAGTACTTC. This sequence encodes CACSQGVSRGGTQYF. The chain combines TRBV3-1 with TRBJ2-5; TRBD1 or TRBD2 may be the D gene (7 bases each). The CDR3 runs 15 residues. The germline V gene encodes CDR1 LGHDT and CDR2 YNNKEL (reference sequence).

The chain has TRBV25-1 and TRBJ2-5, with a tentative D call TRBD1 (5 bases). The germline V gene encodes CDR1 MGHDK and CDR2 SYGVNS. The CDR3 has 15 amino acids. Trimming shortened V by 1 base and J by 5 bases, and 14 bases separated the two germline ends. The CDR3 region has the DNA TGTGCCAGCAGTGAATCCAGGGCCTATGACGAGACCCAGTACTTC. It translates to CASSESRAYDETQYF.

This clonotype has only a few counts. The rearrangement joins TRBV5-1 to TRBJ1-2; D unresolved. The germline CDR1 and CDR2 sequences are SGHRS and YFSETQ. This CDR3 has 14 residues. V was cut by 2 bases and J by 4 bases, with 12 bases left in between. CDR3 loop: CASSFGQARYGYTF. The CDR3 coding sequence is TGCGCCAGCAGCTTTGGCCAGGCGCGCTATGGCTACACCTTC.